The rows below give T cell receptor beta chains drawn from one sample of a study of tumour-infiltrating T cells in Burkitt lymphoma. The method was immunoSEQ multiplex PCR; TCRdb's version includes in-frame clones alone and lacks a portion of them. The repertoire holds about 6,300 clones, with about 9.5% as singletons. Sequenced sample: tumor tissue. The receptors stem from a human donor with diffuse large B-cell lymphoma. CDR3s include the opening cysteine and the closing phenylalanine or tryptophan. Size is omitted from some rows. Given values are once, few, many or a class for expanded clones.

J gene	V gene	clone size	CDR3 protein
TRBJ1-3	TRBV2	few	CASSSGRDVNTIYF
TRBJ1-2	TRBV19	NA	CASSPGGVYGYTF
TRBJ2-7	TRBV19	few	CASSPRGAHYEQYF
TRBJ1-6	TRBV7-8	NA	CASINEVRAPSSYNSPLHF
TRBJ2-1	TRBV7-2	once	CASSSPGLAGGRYEQFF
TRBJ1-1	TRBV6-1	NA	CASSEFGVMNTEAFF
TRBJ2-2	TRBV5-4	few	CASSLAQGADGELFF
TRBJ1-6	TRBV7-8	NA	CASSLASRMNSPLHF
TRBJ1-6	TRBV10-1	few	CASSEDLYNSPLHF
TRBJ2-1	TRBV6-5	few	CASSPGENEQFF
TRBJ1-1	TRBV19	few	CASSGTGGAQGAFF